Listed below are T cell receptor beta chains from one sample, sequenced in a study of cytomegalovirus exposure and HLA in healthy donors. Sequencing was performed with immunoSEQ multiplex PCR; in TCRdb, only in-frame clones are kept and a portion is missing. Here the sample spans 120,000 or so clones, approximately 69% being singletons. Sequenced input: PBMCs. The receptors originated from a woman aged 50 to 65 in good health and CMV-seropositive. Both conserved end residues are part of each CDR3. Each record gives: CDR3 protein, CDR3 DNA, J gene, clone size, V gene, D gene. A D gene is named only where the DNA matches it firmly. Size is stated for part of the rows, as once, few or many counts, or as a class when the clone is expanded.

CDR3: CASSLRSETNTGELFF
DNA: TGTGCCAGCAGCTTAAGGTCGGAGACTAACACCGGGGAGCTGTTTTTT
J: TRBJ2-2
size: NA
V: TRBV7-6
D: NA

CDR3: CASGSQDRGNQPQHF
DNA: TGTGCCAGCGGAAGTCAGGACAGGGGCAATCAGCCCCAGCATTTT
J: TRBJ1-5
size: NA
V: TRBV5-6
D: TRBD1

CDR3: CASSPPSGQETQYF
DNA: TGTGCCAGCAGCCCCCCATCCGGGCAAGAGACCCAGTACTTC
J: TRBJ2-5
size: NA
V: TRBV7-9
D: NA

CDR3: CASSRVLEARNTIYF
DNA: TGTGCCAGCAGTCGGGTTCTGGAGGCGCGAAACACCATATATTTT
J: TRBJ1-3
size: NA
V: TRBV5-6
D: NA

CDR3: CASSQPSGTQSYNEQFF
DNA: TGTGCCAGCAGCCAACCTAGCGGGACTCAATCCTACAATGAGCAGTTCTTC
J: TRBJ2-1
size: NA
V: TRBV28
D: TRBD2

CDR3: CASSYLDRGLHSGANVLTF
DNA: TGTGCCAGCAGCTATCTGGACAGGGGCCTTCACTCTGGGGCCAACGTCCTGACTTTC
J: TRBJ2-6
size: once
V: TRBV7-8
D: TRBD1

CDR3: CASSLSGATEAFF
DNA: TGTGCCAGCAGTTTGAGCGGGGCGACTGAAGCTTTCTTT
J: TRBJ1-1
size: few
V: TRBV5-4
D: NA

CDR3: CATRRGYTEAFF
DNA: TGTGCCACGCGCAGGGGGTACACTGAAGCTTTCTTT
J: TRBJ1-1
size: NA
V: TRBV6-5
D: TRBD1

CDR3: CASSPAGGPSYEQYF
DNA: TGTGCCAGCAGCCCAGCGGGAGGCCCCTCCTACGAGCAGTACTTC
J: TRBJ2-7
size: few
V: TRBV9
D: TRBD2

CDR3: CASSLITGNTIYF
DNA: TGTGCCAGCAGCCTGATTACAGGAAACACCATATATTTT
J: TRBJ1-3
size: once
V: TRBV2
D: NA

CDR3: CASSLWGGENNEQFF
DNA: TGTGCCAGCAGTTTGTGGGGAGGGGAGAACAATGAGCAGTTCTTC
J: TRBJ2-1
size: once
V: TRBV28
D: TRBD2

CDR3: CASRRTATNEKLFF
DNA: TGTGCCAGCAGGCGTACTGCAACTAATGAAAAACTGTTTTTT
J: TRBJ1-4
size: few
V: TRBV7-2
D: NA

CDR3: CASGLQNYNEQFF
DNA: TGTGCTAGTGGTTTACAGAATTACAATGAGCAGTTCTTC
J: TRBJ2-1
size: NA
V: TRBV12-5
D: NA

CDR3: CASSDPAGRGYTEAFF
DNA: TGTGCCAGCAGTGATCCGGCCGGCAGGGGGTACACTGAAGCTTTCTTT
J: TRBJ1-1
size: NA
V: TRBV25-1
D: TRBD1

CDR3: CASSIPGKTEAFF
DNA: TGTGCCAGTAGTATCCCAGGGAAAACTGAAGCTTTCTTT
J: TRBJ1-1
size: NA
V: TRBV19
D: NA

CDR3: CASSTGGVVGDTQYF
DNA: TGTGCCAGCTCCACCGGAGGGGTGGTCGGAGATACGCAGTATTTT
J: TRBJ2-3
size: NA
V: TRBV18
D: NA

CDR3: CASRDRGSSNEQFF
DNA: TGTGCCAGCAGGGACAGGGGGTCGTCGAATGAGCAGTTCTTC
J: TRBJ2-1
size: NA
V: TRBV7-9
D: TRBD1

CDR3: CASSIPRQGSAYEQYF
DNA: TGTGCCAGTAGTATCCCTCGACAGGGGTCCGCCTACGAGCAGTACTTC
J: TRBJ2-7
size: NA
V: TRBV19
D: TRBD1

CDR3: CASRGVGGSGSYEQYF
DNA: TGTGCCAGCAGGGGGGTTGGTGGTAGCGGCTCCTACGAGCAGTACTTC
J: TRBJ2-7
size: NA
V: TRBV28
D: NA

CDR3: CASSIVSGGNEKLFF
DNA: TGTGCCAGTAGTATAGTATCAGGGGGAAATGAAAAACTGTTTTTT
J: TRBJ1-4
size: NA
V: TRBV19
D: TRBD1

CDR3: CASSLERLQETQYF
DNA: TGTGCCAGCAGCTTGGAGCGGCTGCAAGAGACCCAGTACTTC
J: TRBJ2-5
size: NA
V: TRBV5-1
D: NA

CDR3: CASSLRFSGWNTEAFF
DNA: TGCGCCAGCAGCTTAAGGTTCTCAGGATGGAACACTGAAGCTTTCTTT
J: TRBJ1-1
size: NA
V: TRBV5-1
D: NA

CDR3: CASSLAGTWNEKLFF
DNA: TGTGCCAGCAGCTTAGCCGGGACATGGAATGAAAAACTGTTTTTT
J: TRBJ1-4
size: NA
V: TRBV7-6
D: NA

CDR3: CASSLTGGRMNTEAFF
DNA: TGTGCCAGCAGCCTGACAGGGGGCCGAATGAACACTGAAGCTTTCTTT
J: TRBJ1-1
size: NA
V: TRBV7-9
D: TRBD1

CDR3: CASSLRDIDYNEQFF
DNA: TGTGCCAGCAGCCTCCGGGACATAGATTACAATGAGCAGTTCTTC
J: TRBJ2-1
size: NA
V: TRBV5-6
D: NA

CDR3: CASSYTKQIPSSEQYF
DNA: TGCGCCAGCAGCTACACAAAACAGATCCCTTCTTCCGAGCAGTACTTC
J: TRBJ2-7
size: NA
V: TRBV5-1
D: NA

CDR3: CASSLTPLQGSNYGYTF
DNA: TGCGCCAGCAGCTTGACCCCATTACAGGGGTCTAACTATGGCTACACCTTC
J: TRBJ1-2
size: NA
V: TRBV5-1
D: TRBD1

CDR3: CASSSGGRLEGNTIYF
DNA: TGTGCCAGCAGTTCGGGGGGCAGGCTCGAAGGAAACACCATATATTTT
J: TRBJ1-3
size: NA
V: TRBV28
D: NA

CDR3: CASSTPAVSGELFF
DNA: TGTGCCAGCAGCACTCCGGCGGTTAGCGGGGAGCTGTTTTTT
J: TRBJ2-2
size: few
V: TRBV7-9
D: NA

CDR3: CASSHPDKSIGNQPQHF
DNA: TGTGCCAGCAGCCATCCGGACAAGTCAATTGGCAATCAGCCCCAGCATTTT
J: TRBJ1-5
size: NA
V: TRBV2
D: NA

CDR3: CAWSRGGTFYEQYF
DNA: TGTGCCTGGAGTAGGGGGGGAACCTTCTACGAGCAGTACTTC
J: TRBJ2-7
size: few
V: TRBV30
D: NA

CDR3: CASSPTGITEAFF
DNA: TGTGCCAGCAGTCCGACAGGGATTACTGAAGCTTTCTTT
J: TRBJ1-1
size: few
V: TRBV6-1
D: TRBD1

CDR3: CASNRGDTEAFF
DNA: TGTGCCAGTAACAGGGGTGACACTGAAGCTTTCTTT
J: TRBJ1-1
size: NA
V: TRBV7-9
D: TRBD1

CDR3: CASSFPGSLEQYF
DNA: TGTGCCAGCAGCTTCCCGGGGAGTTTGGAGCAGTACTTC
J: TRBJ2-7
size: NA
V: TRBV7-8
D: NA

CDR3: CASSPGLAGEVPFYNEQFF
DNA: TGTGCCAGTAGTCCGGGACTAGCGGGGGAGGTCCCTTTCTACAATGAGCAGTTCTTC
J: TRBJ2-1
size: NA
V: TRBV19
D: TRBD2

CDR3: CASPQGGGATGELFF
DNA: TGTGCCAGCCCCCAGGGTGGGGGCGCCACCGGGGAGCTGTTTTTT
J: TRBJ2-2
size: NA
V: TRBV7-8
D: NA

CDR3: CASSQEGASGGYEQYF
DNA: TGCGCCAGCAGCCAAGAAGGAGCTAGCGGGGGGTACGAGCAGTACTTC
J: TRBJ2-7
size: once
V: TRBV4-3
D: TRBD2

CDR3: CASSLAAQRERETQYF
DNA: TGTGCCAGCAGCTTGGCGGCCCAGCGGGAGCGGGAGACCCAGTACTTC
J: TRBJ2-5
size: NA
V: TRBV5-5
D: TRBD2

CDR3: CASSVDGRGEKLFF
DNA: TGTGCCAGCAGCGTAGACGGGCGAGGGGAAAAACTGTTTTTT
J: TRBJ1-4
size: NA
V: TRBV9
D: NA

CDR3: CASSLGTSGTGGELFF
DNA: TGTGCCAGCAGCTTAGGGACTAGCGGGACGGGCGGGGAGCTGTTTTTT
J: TRBJ2-2
size: NA
V: TRBV7-2
D: TRBD2

CDR3: CASSPGLISHTDTQYF
DNA: TGTGCCAGCAGCCCAGGACTCATCAGCCACACAGATACGCAGTATTTT
J: TRBJ2-3
size: NA
V: TRBV7-2
D: NA

CDR3: CASSISSLAQGDRQPQHF
DNA: TGTGCCAGTAGTATTAGTTCACTCGCCCAGGGTGATAGACAGCCCCAGCATTTT
J: TRBJ1-5
size: NA
V: TRBV19
D: NA

CDR3: CASSLVAGGAPGANVLTF
DNA: TGTGCCAGCAGCTTGGTCGCTGGGGGCGCCCCTGGGGCCAACGTCCTGACTTTC
J: TRBJ2-6
size: NA
V: TRBV5-4
D: NA

CDR3: CASSLSGGRATGELFF
DNA: TGTGCCAGCAGCTTAAGTGGCGGGAGGGCGACCGGGGAGCTGTTTTTT
J: TRBJ2-2
size: NA
V: TRBV7-3
D: TRBD2

CDR3: CASSRGASTDTQYF
DNA: TGTGCCAGCAGTCGGGGAGCTAGCACAGATACGCAGTATTTT
J: TRBJ2-3
size: once
V: TRBV5-5
D: NA

CDR3: CSARELSEQYF
DNA: TGCAGTGCTCGGGAGTTGTCGGAGCAGTACTTC
J: TRBJ2-7
size: NA
V: TRBV20-1
D: NA

CDR3: CASRESLVAYEQYF
DNA: TGTGCCAGCAGAGAGTCATTAGTAGCCTACGAGCAGTACTTC
J: TRBJ2-7
size: once
V: TRBV28
D: NA

CDR3: CASSPPGTGEAFF
DNA: TGTGCCAGCTCACCACCCGGGACAGGTGAAGCTTTCTTT
J: TRBJ1-1
size: NA
V: TRBV18
D: TRBD1

CDR3: CASSIEASGDSYNEQFF
DNA: TGTGCCAGTAGTATAGAGGCTAGCGGGGACTCCTACAATGAGCAGTTCTTC
J: TRBJ2-1
size: NA
V: TRBV19
D: TRBD2

CDR3: CASSARGQGYEQYF
DNA: TGTGCCAGCAGTGCTAGGGGACAGGGTTACGAGCAGTACTTC
J: TRBJ2-7
size: NA
V: TRBV2
D: TRBD1

CDR3: CASSLGQGNSYEQYF
DNA: TGTGCCAGCAGCTTAGGACAGGGGAACTCCTACGAGCAGTACTTC
J: TRBJ2-7
size: NA
V: TRBV7-2
D: TRBD1

CDR3: CATSRDTVQPAGTRLSADIQYF
DNA: TGTGCCACCAGCAGAGATACAGTACAACCAGCGGGGACCCGGCTTTCGGCAGACATTCAGTACTTC
J: TRBJ2-4
size: NA
V: TRBV15
D: TRBD2

CDR3: CASNGTGYQETQYF
DNA: TGCGCCAGCAACGGTACAGGGTACCAAGAGACCCAGTACTTC
J: TRBJ2-5
size: few
V: TRBV10-1
D: NA

CDR3: CASSQDFTGNKGETQYF
DNA: TGCGCCAGCAGTCAAGACTTTACAGGTAACAAGGGAGAGACCCAGTACTTC
J: TRBJ2-5
size: few
V: TRBV23-1
D: NA

CDR3: CASSGSTGGSYNEQFF
DNA: TGTGCCAGCAGTGGTTCGACAGGGGGGTCCTACAATGAGCAGTTCTTC
J: TRBJ2-1
size: once
V: TRBV27
D: TRBD1

CDR3: CASSLTGSTSTDTQYF
DNA: TGCGCCAGCAGCTTGACGGGGAGTACTAGCACAGATACGCAGTATTTT
J: TRBJ2-3
size: NA
V: TRBV5-1
D: NA

CDR3: CASSFEEGSYEQYF
DNA: TGCGCCAGCAGCTTCGAAGAGGGTAGCTACGAGCAGTACTTC
J: TRBJ2-7
size: NA
V: TRBV5-1
D: NA